This entry is about one T cell receptor (beta chain). Its antigen is still unknown. The record has no base qualities; no much larger clone is one base away. The source of the sample is a study of blood T cell repertoires in COVID-19 (TCRdb year 2020). Background for the entire study: Collaborator samples came from the United States, Italy and Spain and covered acute and convalescent phases of COVID-19. Samples came from the ongoing ImmuneRACE study (first 160 participants) plus 1,254 subjects from 6 global collaborators. A de-identified subject ID, COVID-19 status, age in years and sex were almost always included in the sample metadata. The material from the prospective study consisted of cDNA or gDNA derived from T cells, B-cell-depleted T cells, or PBMCs. The dataset comprised deeply sampled blood TCRbeta repertoires from subjects exposed to, actively infected with, or recovered from COVID-19. The repertoires were made available in a free public database intended to serve as a resource for research on the immune response to SARS-CoV-2. HLA class I and class II types, where available, came from metadata supplied by the sample provider rather than from assay-based typing. Overall results and qualifications from the work: Clinical and demographic metadata were provided uncurated, with the amount varying by source and participant.

For CDR1 and CDR2, the germline V gene lists SGHDT and YYEEEE. The germline V end is reduced by 1 base and the J end by 9 bases; junction bases left unmatched: 10. From the cysteine up to the phenylalanine, the CDR3 has a length of 14 residues. Just the 42-base CDR3 DNA is kept, in frame starting at base 1. The immunoSEQ Assay, a bias-controlled multiplex PCR, was used to amplify TCRbeta CDR3 regions from genomic DNA. The paper's processing steps were these. The number of nucleated cells in each sample was estimated from the amplification of reference gene primers within the assay. To quantify the absolute abundance of each unique TCRbeta CDR3 rearrangement, sequence reads were collapsed and filtered. For each sample, productive Simpson clonality was calculated by taking the square root of Simpson's diversity index across productive rearrangements. In TCRdb, the immuneACCESS table is reduced to in-frame sequences with V and J assigned. These tables do not hold every clone; where another copy was compared, an unresolved V gene accounts for under half, and the others remain unexplained. V, J and clone size are those of that table, while D and trimming were read from the DNA. A total of around 220,000 clones appear in this sample, about 86% of them only once. The ten largest clones represent roughly 14% of the sample.

In the prospective study, participants were roughly 18 to 95 years old, resided in about two dozen geographic areas of the United States, and were enrolled through a virtual design. In the prospective study, participants were assigned to cohorts based on the clinical history participants reported in a screening survey and a study questionnaire. Each participant in the prospective study had whole blood, serum and a nasopharyngeal or oropharyngeal swab collected by mobile phlebotomists. Prospective study participants could optionally give additional blood draws and questionnaires over an approximately two-month period. Prospective study blood samples were shipped either frozen or at room temperature before DNA extraction.

The chain joins TRBV5-6 to TRBJ2-7; 7 nucleotides in the junction match TRBD1. Sequenced material: PBMCs or T cells enriched from blood (not recorded which). The receptor was derived from a woman aged 45-59 years with acute COVID-19. The DNA sequence follows: TGTGCCAGCAGCTTGCCGACAGGGATCAATGCGCAGTACTTC. This encodes CASSLPTGINAQYF. With the rest looked up from the reference TRBV5-6 and TRBJ2-7 genes rather than sequenced, the full variable domain is DAGVTQSPTHLIKTRGQQVTLRCSPKSGHDTVSWYQQALGQGPQFIFQYYEEEERQRGNFPDRFSGHQFPNYSSELNVNALLLGDSALYLCASSLPTGINAQYFGPGTRLTVT.